This T cell receptor beta chain was sequenced in a study of blood T cell repertoires in COVID-19. Study summary: Italy, Spain and the United States were the sources of the convalescent and acute COVID-19 samples.

Clones were read by immunoSEQ multiplex PCR, and TCRdb kept only the in-frame ones, dropping some. The sample has fewer than 350,000 clones; less than 85% are singletons. Germline CDR1 reads GTSNPN; CDR2 reads SVGIG (reference sequence). This CDR3 region has 11 residues. The V end lost 1 base, the J end lost 6 bases, and 7 bases lay between the germline ends. The sequenced sample was PBMCs or T cells enriched from blood (not recorded which). V gene TRBV30 combines with J gene TRBJ2-7; no clear D. The receptor was isolated from a woman aged 45-59 years who had recovered from COVID-19. As DNA, the CDR3 is TGTGCCTGGAGTGACAGTGGCGAGCAGTACTTC. Its translation: CAWSDSGEQYF.